This TCR beta chain was recorded in a study of vaccination effects on CD4 cells after COVID-19. Overall study: Peptide-pool stimulation followed by sequencing identified expanded antigen-specific CD4+ clonotypes in the ViraFEST assay.

The authors isolated CD4+ T cells after around nine days of culture. Points on this clone: What it binds is not known.

TCRdb's copy holds only in-frame clones and misses some; the assay was immunoSEQ multiplex PCR. Altogether tens of thousands of clones are present, less than 85% being singletons, with the ten largest covering about 3.8%. V lost 4 bases to trimming and J lost 8 bases; unmatched junction nucleotides: 9. Germline loops: CDR1 SGHNT, CDR2 YYREEE (reference sequence). This CDR3 region has 14 residues. This TCR was sampled from a human donor who received a COVID-19 vaccine. The V gene is TRBV5-4, the J gene TRBJ2-1; 7 nucleotides align to TRBD2. Source: CD4+ T cells from PBMCs cultured without peptide, taken before COVID-19 vaccination. The CDR3 loop is CASSLTGTTDEQFF. Here the CDR3 DNA reads TGTGCCAGCAGCCTAACCGGGACTACGGATGAGCAGTTCTTC.